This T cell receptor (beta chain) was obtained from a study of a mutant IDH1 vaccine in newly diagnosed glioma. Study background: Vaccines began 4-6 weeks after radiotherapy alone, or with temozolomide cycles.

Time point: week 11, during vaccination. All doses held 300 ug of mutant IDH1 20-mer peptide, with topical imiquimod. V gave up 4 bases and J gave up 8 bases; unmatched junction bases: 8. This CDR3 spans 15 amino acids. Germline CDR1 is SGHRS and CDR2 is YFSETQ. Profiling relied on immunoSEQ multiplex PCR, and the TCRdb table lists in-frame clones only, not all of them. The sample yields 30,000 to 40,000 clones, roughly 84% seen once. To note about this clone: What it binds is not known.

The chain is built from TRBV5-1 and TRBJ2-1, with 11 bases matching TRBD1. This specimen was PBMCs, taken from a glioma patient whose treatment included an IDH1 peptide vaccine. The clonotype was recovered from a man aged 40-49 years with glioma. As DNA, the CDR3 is TGCGCCAGCAGCCAGGGACAGGGGGGCGGCGATGAGCAGTTCTTC. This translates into CASSQGQGGGDEQFF.